This T cell receptor (beta chain) was recorded in a study of T-cell memory formation after mild COVID-19. Study in general: Largely, the TCR clusters proved donor specific. General study points: From day 15 to 85, contracting clones were balanced between CD4 and CD8, whereas later expanders leaned toward CD4+.

Germline CDR1 reads LNHDA; CDR2 reads SQIVND (reference sequence). Trimming removed 10 bases from V and 5 bases from J, with 14 bases in between. This CDR3 contains 12 residues. As concerns this clonotype: What it binds is unknown.

Libraries for TCRalpha and TCRbeta carried sample barcodes and unique molecular identifiers via 5'RACE. From the 5' RACE reads, TCRdb called clonotypes with MiXCR, one entry per CDR3 protein. Found here are approximately 350,000 distinct CDR3 sequences, 13% of them singletons; the top ten hold roughly a fifth. Material: PBMCs or a T cell subset sorted from them (not recorded which). This receptor was identified in a young man who had mild COVID-19 (a few samples of this study predate the infection). Cell type and time point are not known. The genes are TRBV19 and TRBJ1-2, with D possibly TRBD1 on 5 matching bases. The chain's CDR3 is CATGMGPYGYTF. The CDR3 nucleotides are TGTGCCACCGGAATGGGACCTTATGGCTACACCTTC.